Listed below are T cell receptor beta chains from one sample, sequenced in a study of T cell responses to AZD1222 COVID-19 vaccine. Using immunoSEQ multiplex PCR, the repertoire was profiled, and TCRdb retains in-frame clones only, with some absent. The table includes some 150,000 clones, about 91% detected once. Sequencing was performed on peripheral blood, taken on day 0 of MenACWY control vaccination. The receptors stem from an adult in good health. Both conserved end residues are part of each CDR3. Each record gives: D gene, J gene, V gene, clone size, CDR3 DNA, CDR3 protein. D genes are given only for firm matches. Some rows mark clone size as missing; the rest say once, few, many or name a class of expanded clone.

>-|TRBJ1-5|TRBV15|once
TGTGCCACCAGCAGACCCTCTCGACAGGAGAAATACAATCAGCCCCAGCATTTT
CATSRPSRQEKYNQPQHF
>TRBD2|TRBJ2-7|TRBV7-2|-
TGTGCCAGCAGCTTAGCGACTAGCGGGTACAACGAGCAGTACTTC
CASSLATSGYNEQYF
>-|TRBJ1-5|TRBV9|-
TGTGCCAGCAGCGTCGCCGAGGGCGGGCCCCAGCATTTT
CASSVAEGGPQHF
>-|TRBJ1-1|TRBV3-1/TRBV3-2|-
TGTGCCAGCAGCCTTAACTCCCTAGGGAGGAACACTGAAGCTTTCTTT
CASSLNSLGRNTEAFF
>-|TRBJ1-3|TRBV5-1|few
TGCGCCAGCAGCGGGAGAGGGATCGCTGGAAACACCATATATTTT
CASSGRGIAGNTIYF
>TRBD2|TRBJ2-3|TRBV11-3|-
TGTGCCAGCAGCTTACGGGAGGGCACAGATACGCAGTATTTT
CASSLREGTDTQYF
>-|TRBJ2-7|TRBV13|many
TGTGCCAGCAGCTTAGTTTTACGAAGCTACGAGCAGTACTTC
CASSLVLRSYEQYF
>-|TRBJ2-1|TRBV11-3|-
TGTGCCAGCAGCTTAGCATCCGACAATGAGCAGTTCTTC
CASSLASDNEQFF
>TRBD1|TRBJ2-7|TRBV29-1|-
TGCAGCGTTGGGACAGGGTCCGAGCAGTACTTC
CSVGTGSEQYF
>-|TRBJ1-4|TRBV19|-
TGTGCCAGTAGTACCCTGACGGACGGCATTAATGAAAAACTGTTTTTT
CASSTLTDGINEKLFF
>-|TRBJ2-1|TRBV7-2|-
TGTGCCAGCAGGACCGGGTCCTTCCCCTACAATGAGCAGTTCTTC
CASRTGSFPYNEQFF
>TRBD2|TRBJ2-3|TRBV7-3|-
TGTGCCAGCAGCTCGAGCGGGGGGGCCACAGATACGCAGTATTTT
CASSSSGGATDTQYF
>TRBD2|TRBJ2-1|TRBV9|once
TGTGCCAGCAGCGTAGGCCTAGCGGTAAGAGTCTCCTACAATGAGCAGTTCTTC
CASSVGLAVRVSYNEQFF
>TRBD1|TRBJ1-2|TRBV29-1|-
TGCAGCGTTGACGGCGAGGGGGCTGACGGCTACACCTTC
CSVDGEGADGYTF
>-|TRBJ1-2|TRBV24-1|-
TGTGCCACCAGTGACCGCGGGACAACTTATGGCTACACCTTC
CATSDRGTTYGYTF
>TRBD2|TRBJ2-3|TRBV9|-
TGTGCCAGCAGCGTTACGGGACTAGCGGTCACAGATACGCAGTATTTT
CASSVTGLAVTDTQYF
>TRBD1|TRBJ1-5|TRBV7-8|-
TGTGCCAGCAGCCGTACTGACAGGGAAAATCAGCCCCAGCATTTT
CASSRTDRENQPQHF
>-|TRBJ1-2|TRBV5-1|-
TGCGCCAGCAGCTTTGACACCAGCCACTATGGCTACACCTTC
CASSFDTSHYGYTF
>-|TRBJ2-2|TRBV15|-
TGTGCCACCAGCGCCCCCTGGAAGGGTGAGAACACCGGGGAGCTGTTTTTT
CATSAPWKGENTGELFF
>TRBD2|TRBJ2-1|TRBV7-3|-
TGTGCCAGCAGCTTACGCCCGGTAGGGGCTAGCGGGGGTTACGGTGAGCAGTTCTTC
CASSLRPVGASGGYGEQFF
>TRBD1|TRBJ2-1|TRBV12-5|-
TGTGCTAGTGGTTTGGCCCGAACAGGGGGCGGCTACAATGAGCAGTTCTTC
CASGLARTGGGYNEQFF
>TRBD2|TRBJ2-7|TRBV4-1|-
TGCGCCAGCAGCCAAGAGGGACTAGCGGGGGGCGACGAGCAGTACTTC
CASSQEGLAGGDEQYF
>-|TRBJ1-5|TRBV7-2|-
TGTGCCAGCAGCTTATCGAATCAGCCCCAGCATTTT
CASSLSNQPQHF
>TRBD1|TRBJ2-2|TRBV27|-
TGTGCCAGCGTCAGGACAGGCGTACACGTCGGGGAGCTGTTTTTT
CASVRTGVHVGELFF
>-|TRBJ2-1|TRBV5-6|-
TGTGCCAGCAGCCCCGGCGGGGATGAGCAGTTCTTC
CASSPGGDEQFF
>-|TRBJ1-6|TRBV7-6|-
TGTGCCAGCAGCTTAGCGCTCTCGGCTTCACCCCTCCACTTT
CASSLALSASPLHF